This T cell receptor (beta chain) was identified during a study of shared clonotypes between healthy human individuals. Broader study findings: Among the subsets, naive ones generally showed larger estimated richness than memory ones. Compared with clonotypes that all four donors shared, non-shared clonotypes had lower generation probabilities. In a few donors, roughly 5.2% of naive CD4 clonotypes appeared in common.

CDR3 length: 15 residues. Germline CDR1 and CDR2: SEHNR and FQNEAQ (reference sequence). Trimming took 3 bases from V and 1 from J, leaving 12 bases between them. Of note for this clone: Its antigen is not known.

Repertoires were generated with immunoSEQ multiplex PCR, while TCRdb's copy carries only in-frame clones and drops some. Among approximately 640,000 clones, less than 95% were seen once, and the ten largest hold 34%. The chain has TRBV7-9 and TRBJ1-1, with D unresolved. The sequence derives from a man aged 18 to 30 in good health. Some clones in this sample may be carry-over from other donors' samples. Input material: memory CD8+ T cells from PBMCs. Subset described: CD45RO+ cells pooled with CCR7-negative TemRA cells. CDR3 DNA: TGTGCCAGCAGCTTCCCCCCCGGAGCGAACACTGAAGCTTTCTTT. This codes for CASSFPPGANTEAFF.